The rows below give T cell receptor beta chains drawn from one sample of a study of quantifying T cell responses using KT2 cells. Via MiXCR, TCRdb re-called the UMI-ligation and nested PCR reads, giving one row per CDR3 protein. The sample records roughly 50,000 distinct CDR3 sequences, 9% to 15% being singletons. Sequencing was carried out using PBMCs spiked with cells of the T cell clone KT2. The receptors stem from a human donor. Each CDR3 is given with its conserved first and last residue. A D gene is named only where the DNA matches it firmly. The size of a clone is reported for some rows only, either as once, few or many, or as a class for expanded clones.

V,D,size,J,CDR3,DNA
TRBV12-3/TRBV12-4,TRBD1,many,TRBJ1-1,CASSSLSTGGRGDTEAFF,TGTGCCAGCAGTTCGCTTTCGACAGGGGGCCGGGGGGACACTGAAGCTTTCTTT
TRBV12-3/TRBV12-4,.,many,TRBJ2-4,CASSFVTGRADAAKNIQYF,TGTGCCAGCAGTTTCGTCACAGGGAGGGCTGATGCAGCCAAAAACATTCAGTACTTC
TRBV3-1,TRBD1,many,TRBJ2-7,CASSPGTAYEQYF,TGTGCCAGCAGCCCAGGGACAGCCTACGAGCAGTACTTC
TRBV28,.,many,TRBJ2-2,CASIRGPTGELFF,TGTGCCAGCATCCGGGGTCCCACCGGGGAGCTGTTTTTT
TRBV7-9,TRBD1,.,TRBJ1-1,CASSLPGGNGDTEAFF,TGTGCCAGCAGCTTGCCAGGGGGTAATGGAGACACTGAAGCTTTCTTT
TRBV5-6,TRBD1,few,TRBJ1-2,CASSSWDRVGYTF,TGTGCCAGCAGCAGCTGGGACAGAGTCGGCTACACCTTC
TRBV7-9,.,many,TRBJ1-2,CASSLAVANYGYTF,TGTGCCAGCAGCTTGGCCGTTGCTAACTATGGCTACACCTTC
TRBV5-1,.,few,TRBJ2-2,CASSPTRPATAGELFF,TGCGCCAGCAGCCCGACTCGCCCGGCGACAGCCGGGGAGCTGTTTTTT
TRBV20-1,.,many,TRBJ2-7,CSASADVSKAYEQYF,TGCAGTGCTAGTGCCGACGTATCAAAGGCCTACGAGCAGTACTTC
TRBV11-2,TRBD2,few,TRBJ2-2,CASSPGLVAGELFF,TGTGCCAGCAGCCCGGGACTAGTCGCCGGGGAGCTGTTTTTT
TRBV4-1,.,few,TRBJ2-3,CASSQGGDHRRYTDTQYF,TGCGCCAGCAGCCAAGGTGGTGATCACCGAAGATACACAGATACGCAGTATTTT
TRBV6-5,.,few,TRBJ2-7,CASSSRDMSYEQYF,TGTGCCAGCAGTAGCCGGGACATGTCCTACGAGCAGTACTTC
TRBV19,.,few,TRBJ1-1,CATTSKTGLNTEAFF,TGTGCCACGACCTCAAAGACAGGTTTGAACACTGAAGCTTTCTTT
TRBV20-1,TRBD1,medium-sized,TRBJ1-5,CSAREARGLGNQPQHF,TGCAGTGCTAGAGAGGCCAGGGGGCTCGGGAATCAGCCCCAGCATTTT
TRBV10-2,TRBD1,.,TRBJ1-6,CASSDRVGNSPLHF,TGCGCCAGCAGCGACAGGGTCGGCAATTCACCCCTCCACTTT
TRBV6-5,TRBD1,.,TRBJ1-1,CASRWGTGLSEAFF,TGTGCCAGCAGGTGGGGGACAGGGTTGTCTGAAGCTTTCTTT
TRBV11-2,.,.,TRBJ2-3,CASSPNPQASDTQYF,TGTGCCAGCAGCCCAAACCCACAGGCGTCCGATACGCAGTATTTT
TRBV7-2,.,few,TRBJ2-5,CASSLRLGRTQYF,TGTGCCAGCAGCCTCCGACTAGGTCGGACCCAGTACTTC